The entry below describes one T cell receptor beta chain. CDR1 and CDR2 (germline): PRHDT, FYEKMQ (reference sequence). Trimming removed 6 bases from V and 4 bases from J, with 12 bases in between. The CDR3 covers 13 residues. The sample is drawn from a study of blood T cell repertoires in COVID-19. Study summary: There were acute and convalescent COVID-19 samples, and they came from the United States, Italy and Spain.

The table came from immunoSEQ multiplex PCR; TCRdb's copy has only in-frame clones and leaves some out. This sample has approximately 140,000 clones; approximately 87% occur once, and the top ten carry 3.5% to 5.5%. This chain links TRBV13 with TRBJ1-1; no firm D call. This receptor was taken from a woman aged 40 to 49 with acute or convalescent COVID-19. Material for sequencing was peripheral blood. The CDR3 region is CASSLRKPTEAFF. CDR3 DNA sequence: TGTGCCAGCAGTTTACGAAAGCCCACTGAAGCTTTCTTT. The full variable domain, completed using reference TRBV13 and TRBJ1-1, is AAGVIQSPRHLIKEKRETATLKCYPIPRHDTVYWYQQGPGQDPQFLISFYEKMQSDKGSIPDRFSAQQFSDYHSELNMSSLELGDSALYFCASSLRKPTEAFFGQGTRLTVV.